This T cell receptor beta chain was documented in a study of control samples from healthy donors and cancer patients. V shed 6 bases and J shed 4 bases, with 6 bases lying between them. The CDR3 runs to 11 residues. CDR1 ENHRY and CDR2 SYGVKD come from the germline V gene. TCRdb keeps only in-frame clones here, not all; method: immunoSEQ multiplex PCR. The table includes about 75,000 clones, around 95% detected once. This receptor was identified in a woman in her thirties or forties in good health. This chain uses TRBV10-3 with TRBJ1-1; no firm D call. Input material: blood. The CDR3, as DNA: TGTGCCATCAGAGAGGGCACTGAAGCTTTCTTT. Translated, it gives CAIREGTEAFF.